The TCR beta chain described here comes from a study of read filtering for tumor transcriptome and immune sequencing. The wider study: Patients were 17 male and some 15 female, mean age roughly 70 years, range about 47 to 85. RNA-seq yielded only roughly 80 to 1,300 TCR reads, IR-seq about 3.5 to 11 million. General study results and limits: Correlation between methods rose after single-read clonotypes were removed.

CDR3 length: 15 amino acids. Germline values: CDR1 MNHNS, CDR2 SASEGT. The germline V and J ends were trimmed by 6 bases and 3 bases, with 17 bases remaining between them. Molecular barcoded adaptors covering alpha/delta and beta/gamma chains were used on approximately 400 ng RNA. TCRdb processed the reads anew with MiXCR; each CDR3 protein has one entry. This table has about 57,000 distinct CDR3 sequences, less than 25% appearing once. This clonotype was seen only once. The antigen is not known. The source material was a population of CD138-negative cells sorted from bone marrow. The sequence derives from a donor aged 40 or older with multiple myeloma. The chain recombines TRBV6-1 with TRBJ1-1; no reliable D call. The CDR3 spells CASRYAPDLDTEAFF. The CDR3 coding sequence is TGTGCCAGCAGGTACGCGCCGGACCTGGACACTGAAGCTTTCTTT.